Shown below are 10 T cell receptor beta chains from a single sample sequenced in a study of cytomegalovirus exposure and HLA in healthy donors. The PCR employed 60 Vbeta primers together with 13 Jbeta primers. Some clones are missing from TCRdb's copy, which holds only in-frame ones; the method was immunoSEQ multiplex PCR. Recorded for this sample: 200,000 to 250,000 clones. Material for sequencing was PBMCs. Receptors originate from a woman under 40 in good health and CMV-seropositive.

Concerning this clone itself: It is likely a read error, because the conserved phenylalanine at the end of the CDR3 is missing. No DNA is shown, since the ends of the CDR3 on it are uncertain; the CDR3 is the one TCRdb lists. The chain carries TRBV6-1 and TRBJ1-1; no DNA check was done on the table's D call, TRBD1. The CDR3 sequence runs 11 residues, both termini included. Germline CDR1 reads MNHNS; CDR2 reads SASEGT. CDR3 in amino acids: CASSEASPSVS.

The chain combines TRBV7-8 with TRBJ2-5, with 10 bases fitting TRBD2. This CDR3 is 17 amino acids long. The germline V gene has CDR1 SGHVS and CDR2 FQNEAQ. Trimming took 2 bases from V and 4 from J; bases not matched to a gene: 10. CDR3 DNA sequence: TGTGCCAGCAGCTTACTTTTGGCTAGCGGGAGTAGAGAGACCCAGTACTTC. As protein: CASSLLLASGSRETQYF.

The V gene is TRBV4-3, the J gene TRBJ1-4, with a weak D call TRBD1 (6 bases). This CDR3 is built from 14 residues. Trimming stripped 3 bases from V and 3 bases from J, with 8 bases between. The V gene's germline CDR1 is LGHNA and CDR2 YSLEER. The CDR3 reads CASSQDRSNEKLFF. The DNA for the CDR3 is TGCGCCAGCAGCCAGGACAGATCTAATGAAAAACTGTTTTTT.

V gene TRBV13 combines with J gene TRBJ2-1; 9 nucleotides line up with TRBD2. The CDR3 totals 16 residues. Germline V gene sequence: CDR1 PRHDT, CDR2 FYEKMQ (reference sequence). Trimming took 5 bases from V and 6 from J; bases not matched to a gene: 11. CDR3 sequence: CASSPYKGLAINEQFF. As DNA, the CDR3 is TGTGCCAGCAGCCCATACAAGGGACTAGCAATCAATGAGCAGTTCTTC.

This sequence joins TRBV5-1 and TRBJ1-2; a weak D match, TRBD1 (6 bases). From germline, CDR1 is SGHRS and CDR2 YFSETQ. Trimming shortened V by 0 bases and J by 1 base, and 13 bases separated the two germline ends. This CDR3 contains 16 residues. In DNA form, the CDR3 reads TGCGCCAGCAGCTTGGCCCCGACAGGCAATAACTATGGCTACACCTTC. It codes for CASSLAPTGNNYGYTF. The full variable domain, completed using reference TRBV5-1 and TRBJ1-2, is KAGVTQTPRYLIKTRGQQVTLSCSPISGHRSVSWYQQTPGQGLQFLFEYFSETQRNKGNFPGRFSGRQFSNSRSEMNVSTLELGDSALYLCASSLAPTGNNYGYTFGSGTRLTVV.

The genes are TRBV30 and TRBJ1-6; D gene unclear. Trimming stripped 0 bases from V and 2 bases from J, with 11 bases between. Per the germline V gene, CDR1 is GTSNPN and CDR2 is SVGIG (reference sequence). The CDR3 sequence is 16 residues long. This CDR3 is CAWSVAGAPYNSPLHF. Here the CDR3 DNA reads TGTGCCTGGAGTGTAGCGGGCGCGCCCTATAATTCACCCCTCCACTTT. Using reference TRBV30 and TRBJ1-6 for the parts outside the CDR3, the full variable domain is SQTIHQWPATLVQPVGSPLSLECTVEGTSNPNLYWYRQAAGRGLQLLFYSVGIGQISSEVPQNLSASRPQDRQFILSSKKLLLSDSGFYLCAWSVAGAPYNSPLHFGNGTRLTVT.

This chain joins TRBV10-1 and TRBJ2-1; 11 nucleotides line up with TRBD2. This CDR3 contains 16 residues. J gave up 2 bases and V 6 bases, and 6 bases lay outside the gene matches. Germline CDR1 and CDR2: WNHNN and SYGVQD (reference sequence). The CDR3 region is CASSVSGGAPYNEQFF. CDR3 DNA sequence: TGCGCCAGCAGCGTTAGCGGGGGGGCCCCCTACAATGAGCAGTTCTTC.

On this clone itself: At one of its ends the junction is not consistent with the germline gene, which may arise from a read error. The CDR3 protein is CASCDPGRTSGHTRLDTQYF. CDR3 bases: TGCGCCAGCTGTGATCCAGGGAGGACTAGCGGGCACACTCGTCTAGATACGCAGTATTTT. The rearrangement links TRBV10-2 to TRBJ2-3; 11 nucleotides agree with TRBD2. The CDR3 length is 20 residues. Looked up from germline, CDR1 is WSHSY and CDR2 is SAAADI.

CDR3 sequence (DNA): TGTGCCAGCAGCACCCAGAGGATAACTAATTCACCCCTCCACTTT. Its translation: CASSTQRITNSPLHF. The rearrangement joins TRBV27 to TRBJ1-6; D unresolved. Germline V lookup: CDR1 MNHEY, CDR2 SMNVEV (reference sequence). The CDR3 extends over 15 amino acids. With 6 bases removed from V and 6 bases from J, the gap between germline ends came to 15 bases.

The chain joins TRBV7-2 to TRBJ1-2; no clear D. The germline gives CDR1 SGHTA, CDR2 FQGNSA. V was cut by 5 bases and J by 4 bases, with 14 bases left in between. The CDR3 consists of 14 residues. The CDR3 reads CASSLIVGSYGYTF. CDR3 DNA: TGTGCCAGCAGCCTCATCGTAGGGAGCTATGGCTACACCTTC.